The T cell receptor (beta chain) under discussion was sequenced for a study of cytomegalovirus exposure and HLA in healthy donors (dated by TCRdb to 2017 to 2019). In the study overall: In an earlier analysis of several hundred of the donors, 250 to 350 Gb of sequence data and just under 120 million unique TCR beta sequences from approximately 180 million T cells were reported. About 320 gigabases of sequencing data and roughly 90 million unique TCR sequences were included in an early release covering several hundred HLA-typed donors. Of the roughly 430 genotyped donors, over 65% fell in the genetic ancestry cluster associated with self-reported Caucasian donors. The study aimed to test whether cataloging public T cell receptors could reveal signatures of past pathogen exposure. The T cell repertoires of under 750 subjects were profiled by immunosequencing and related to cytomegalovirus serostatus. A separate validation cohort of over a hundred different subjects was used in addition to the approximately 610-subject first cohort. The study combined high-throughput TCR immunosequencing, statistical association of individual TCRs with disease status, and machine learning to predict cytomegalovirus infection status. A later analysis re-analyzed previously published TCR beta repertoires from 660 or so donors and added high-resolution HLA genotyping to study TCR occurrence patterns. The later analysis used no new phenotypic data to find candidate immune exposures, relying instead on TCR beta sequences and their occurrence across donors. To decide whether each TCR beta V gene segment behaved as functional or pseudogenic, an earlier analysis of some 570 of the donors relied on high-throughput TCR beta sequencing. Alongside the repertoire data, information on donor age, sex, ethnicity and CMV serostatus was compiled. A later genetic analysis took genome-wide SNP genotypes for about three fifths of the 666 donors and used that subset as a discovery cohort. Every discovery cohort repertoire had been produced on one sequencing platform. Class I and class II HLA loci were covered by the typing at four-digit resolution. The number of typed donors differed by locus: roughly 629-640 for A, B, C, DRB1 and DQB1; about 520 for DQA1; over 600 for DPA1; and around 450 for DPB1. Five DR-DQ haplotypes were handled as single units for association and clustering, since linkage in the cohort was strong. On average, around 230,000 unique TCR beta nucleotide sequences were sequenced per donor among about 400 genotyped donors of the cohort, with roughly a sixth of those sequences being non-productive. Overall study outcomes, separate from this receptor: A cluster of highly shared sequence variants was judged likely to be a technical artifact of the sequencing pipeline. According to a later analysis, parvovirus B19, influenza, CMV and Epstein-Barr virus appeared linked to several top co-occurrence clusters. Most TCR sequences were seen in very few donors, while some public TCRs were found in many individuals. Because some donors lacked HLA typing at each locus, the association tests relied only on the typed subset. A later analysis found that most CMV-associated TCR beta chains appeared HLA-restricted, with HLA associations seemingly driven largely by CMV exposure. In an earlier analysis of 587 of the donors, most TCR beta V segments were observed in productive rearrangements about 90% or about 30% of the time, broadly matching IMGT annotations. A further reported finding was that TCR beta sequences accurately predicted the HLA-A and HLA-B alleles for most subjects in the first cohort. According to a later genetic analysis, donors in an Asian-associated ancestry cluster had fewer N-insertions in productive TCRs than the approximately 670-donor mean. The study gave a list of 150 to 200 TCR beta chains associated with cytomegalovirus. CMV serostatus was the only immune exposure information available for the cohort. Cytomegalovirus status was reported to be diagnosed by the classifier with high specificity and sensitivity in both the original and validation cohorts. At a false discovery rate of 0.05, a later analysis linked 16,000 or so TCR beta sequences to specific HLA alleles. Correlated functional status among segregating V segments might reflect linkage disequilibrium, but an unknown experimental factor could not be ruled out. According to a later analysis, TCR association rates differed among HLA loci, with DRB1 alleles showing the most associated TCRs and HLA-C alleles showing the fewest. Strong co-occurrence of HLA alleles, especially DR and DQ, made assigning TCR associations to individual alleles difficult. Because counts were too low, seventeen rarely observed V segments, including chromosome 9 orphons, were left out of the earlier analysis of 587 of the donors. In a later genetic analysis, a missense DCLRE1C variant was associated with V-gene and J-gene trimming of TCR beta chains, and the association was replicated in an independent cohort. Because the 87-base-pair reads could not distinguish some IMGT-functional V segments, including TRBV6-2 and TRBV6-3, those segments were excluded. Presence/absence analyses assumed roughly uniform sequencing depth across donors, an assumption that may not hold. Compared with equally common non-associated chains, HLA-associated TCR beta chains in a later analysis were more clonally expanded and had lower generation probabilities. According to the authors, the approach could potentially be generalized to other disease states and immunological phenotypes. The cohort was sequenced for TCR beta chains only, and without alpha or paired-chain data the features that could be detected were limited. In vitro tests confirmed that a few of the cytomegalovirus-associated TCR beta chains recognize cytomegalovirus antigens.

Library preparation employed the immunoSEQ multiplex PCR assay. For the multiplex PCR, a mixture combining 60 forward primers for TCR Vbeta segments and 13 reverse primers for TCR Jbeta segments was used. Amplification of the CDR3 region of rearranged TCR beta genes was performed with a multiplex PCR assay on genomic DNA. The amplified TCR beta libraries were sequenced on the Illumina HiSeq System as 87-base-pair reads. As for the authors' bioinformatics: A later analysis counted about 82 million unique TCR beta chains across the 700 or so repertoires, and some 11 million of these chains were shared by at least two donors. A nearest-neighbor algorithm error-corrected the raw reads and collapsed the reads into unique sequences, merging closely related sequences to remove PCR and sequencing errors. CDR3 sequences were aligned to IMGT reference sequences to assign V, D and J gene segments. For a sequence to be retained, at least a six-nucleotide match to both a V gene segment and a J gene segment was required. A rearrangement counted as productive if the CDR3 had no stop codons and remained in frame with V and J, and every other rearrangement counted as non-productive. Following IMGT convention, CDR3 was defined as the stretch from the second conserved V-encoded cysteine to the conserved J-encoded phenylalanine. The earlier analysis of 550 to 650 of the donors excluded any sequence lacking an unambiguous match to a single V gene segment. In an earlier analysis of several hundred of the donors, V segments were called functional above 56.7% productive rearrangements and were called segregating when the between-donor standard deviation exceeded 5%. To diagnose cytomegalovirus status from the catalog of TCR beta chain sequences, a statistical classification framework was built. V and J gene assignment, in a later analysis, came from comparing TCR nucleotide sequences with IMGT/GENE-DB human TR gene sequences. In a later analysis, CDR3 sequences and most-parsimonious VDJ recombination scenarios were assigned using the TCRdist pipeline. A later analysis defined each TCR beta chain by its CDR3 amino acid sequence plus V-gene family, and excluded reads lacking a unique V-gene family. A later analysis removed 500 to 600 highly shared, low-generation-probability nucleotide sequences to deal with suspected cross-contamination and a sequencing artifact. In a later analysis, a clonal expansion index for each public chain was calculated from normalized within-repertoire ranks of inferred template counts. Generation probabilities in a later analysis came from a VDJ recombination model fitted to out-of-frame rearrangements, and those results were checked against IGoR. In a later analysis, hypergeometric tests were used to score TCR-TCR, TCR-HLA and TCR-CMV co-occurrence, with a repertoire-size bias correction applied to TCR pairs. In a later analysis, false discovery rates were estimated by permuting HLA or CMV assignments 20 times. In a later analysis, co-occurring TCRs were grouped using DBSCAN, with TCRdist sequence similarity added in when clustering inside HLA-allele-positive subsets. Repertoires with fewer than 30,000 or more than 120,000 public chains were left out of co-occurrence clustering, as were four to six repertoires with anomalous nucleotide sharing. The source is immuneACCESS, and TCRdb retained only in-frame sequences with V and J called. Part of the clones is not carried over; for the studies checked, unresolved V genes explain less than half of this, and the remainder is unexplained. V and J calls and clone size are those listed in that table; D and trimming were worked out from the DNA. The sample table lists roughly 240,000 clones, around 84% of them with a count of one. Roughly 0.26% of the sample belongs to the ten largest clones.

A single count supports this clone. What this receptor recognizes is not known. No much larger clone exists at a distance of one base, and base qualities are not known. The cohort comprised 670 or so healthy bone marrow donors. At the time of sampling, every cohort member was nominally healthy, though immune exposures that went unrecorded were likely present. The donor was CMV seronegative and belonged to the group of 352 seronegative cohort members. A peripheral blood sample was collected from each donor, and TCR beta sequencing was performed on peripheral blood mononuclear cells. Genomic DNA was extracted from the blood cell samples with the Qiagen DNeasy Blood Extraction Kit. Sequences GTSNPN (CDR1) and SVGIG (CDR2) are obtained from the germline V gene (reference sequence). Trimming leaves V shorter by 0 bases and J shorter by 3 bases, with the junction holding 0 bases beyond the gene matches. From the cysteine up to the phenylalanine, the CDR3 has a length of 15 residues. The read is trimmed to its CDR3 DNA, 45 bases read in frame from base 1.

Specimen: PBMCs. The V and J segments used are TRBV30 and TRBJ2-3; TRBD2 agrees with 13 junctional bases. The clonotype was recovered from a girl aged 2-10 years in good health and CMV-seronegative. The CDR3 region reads CAWSVGLAGTDTQYF. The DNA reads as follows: TGTGCCTGGAGTGTGGGACTAGCGGGGACAGATACGCAGTATTTT.